This entry lists 21 T cell receptor beta chains sequenced from one sample in a study of cytomegalovirus exposure and HLA in healthy donors. Primers: 60 Vbeta forward and 13 Jbeta reverse. The assay was immunoSEQ multiplex PCR, and TCRdb's table has in-frame clones only and misses some. The data contain 230,000 or so clones, over 90% of them singletons. The sequenced sample was PBMCs. The receptors shown here come from a girl aged 2-10 years in good health and CMV-seronegative.

This sequence joins TRBV19 and TRBJ1-1; D is undetermined. The V gene's germline CDR1 is LNHDA and CDR2 SQIVND (reference sequence). Between the trimmed V and J ends, which lost 7 bases and 1 base, there was a span of 10 bases. The CDR3 has 13 amino acids. The CDR3 spells CASTQRGNTEAFF. CDR3 in DNA: TGTGCCAGTACCCAGAGAGGGAACACTGAAGCTTTCTTT. Full variable domain (rest looked up from reference TRBV19 and TRBJ1-1): DGGITQSPKYLFRKEGQNVTLSCEQNLNHDAMYWYRQDPGQGLRLIYYSQIVNDFQKGDIAEGYSVSREKKESFPLTVTSAQKNPTAFYLCASTQRGNTEAFFGQGTRLTVV.

J is TRBJ1-5 and V is TRBV27, with TRBD1 as a possible D gene (5 bases). CDR3 size: 14 residues. Germline CDR1 is MNHEY and CDR2 is SMNVEV (reference sequence). Trimming stripped 2 bases from V and 4 bases from J, with 9 bases between. The CDR3 nucleotides read TGTGCCAGCAGTTTAGGGGCTCCAAATCAGCCCCAGCATTTT. Translated: CASSLGAPNQPQHF.

This clone was found once. The CDR3 loop is CASSVLSTDTQYF. The CDR3, as DNA: TGTGCCAGCAGCGTTCTCTCCACAGATACGCAGTATTTT. The chain recombines TRBV9 with TRBJ2-3; D is undetermined. V gave up 2 bases and J gave up 2 bases, with 6 bases separating them. This CDR3 is built from 13 residues. Germline values: CDR1 SGDLS, CDR2 YYNGEE.

The genes are TRBV27 and TRBJ1-2; no firm D call. The germline V gene has CDR1 MNHEY and CDR2 SMNVEV (reference sequence). V was trimmed by 4 bases and J by 3 bases, leaving 9 bases between them. The CDR3 sequence is 13 residues long. The chain's CDR3 is CASSSVNYYGYTF. The CDR3 nucleotides read TGTGCCAGCAGTTCCGTTAATTACTATGGCTACACCTTC.

The rearrangement links TRBV19 to TRBJ2-3, with D tentatively TRBD2 (6 bases). CDR3 length: 15 residues. CDR1 is LNHDA, CDR2 SQIVND, per germline (reference sequence). V dropped 6 bases and J dropped 1 base, with 14 bases sitting between them. The CDR3 spells CASRHGSWGTDTQYF. CDR3 nucleotide sequence: TGTGCCAGTAGACACGGGAGCTGGGGCACAGATACGCAGTATTTT.

This clone was recorded once. The chain links TRBV6-5 to TRBJ2-1, with D tentatively TRBD2 (6 bases). CDR1 is MNHEY and CDR2 is SVGAGI in the germline V gene. Trimming stripped 0 bases from V and 1 base from J, with 7 bases between. This CDR3 has 15 amino acids. For the CDR3, the DNA is TGTGCCAGCAGTTACTCTGCGGGATCCTACAATGAGCAGTTCTTC. Translated: CASSYSAGSYNEQFF.

The J gene is TRBJ2-1, the V gene TRBV4-1, with 14 positions matching TRBD2. Germline lookup yields CDR1 MGHRA and CDR2 YSYEKL. This CDR3 comprises 16 residues. The trim removed 5 bases at V and 4 bases at J, leaving 4 bases unmatched. The CDR3 DNA sequence: TGCGCCAGCAGCTTGACTAGCGGGGGGGCTTACAATGAGCAGTTCTTC. Protein sequence: CASSLTSGGAYNEQFF.

In its sample, this clone was seen a few times. The chain has TRBV6-1 and TRBJ1-5, with 12 nucleotides matching TRBD1. This CDR3 contains 15 residues. Germline V gene sequence: CDR1 MNHNS, CDR2 SASEGT. The junction had 8 bases not matched to a gene; V was cut back by 7 bases and J by 7 bases. The CDR3, as DNA: TGTGCCAGCAAACCGGGACAGGGGGCTGGGCAGCCCCAGCATTTT. Its translation is CASKPGQGAGQPQHF.

V is TRBV9 and J is TRBJ2-7; the D gene is possibly TRBD2 (5 bases). The CDR3 contains 14 residues. V was cut by 3 bases and J by 1 base, with 11 bases left in between. Germline V lookup: CDR1 SGDLS, CDR2 YYNGEE. CDR3 amino acids: CASSAGRGSYEQYF. DNA of the CDR3: TGTGCCAGCAGCGCGGGAAGAGGATCCTACGAGCAGTACTTC.

The CDR3 protein is CASSQVGYEQYF. CDR3 bases: TGTGCCAGCAGCCAAGTCGGCTACGAGCAGTACTTC. The J gene is TRBJ2-7, the V gene TRBV4-2; unclear D gene. The CDR3 contains 12 residues. The germline V and J ends were trimmed by 1 base and 3 bases, with 4 bases remaining between them. Germline CDR1 LGHNA, CDR2 YNFKEQ.

In DNA, the CDR3 is TGTGCCAGCAGTTCAGGGTCCCCCTACGAGCAGTACTTC. Translating gives CASSSGSPYEQYF. The V gene is TRBV5-5, the J gene TRBJ2-7; the D gene is possibly TRBD1 (5 bases). The CDR3 has 13 amino acids. Germline V gene data show CDR1 as SGHKS and CDR2 as YYEKEE (reference sequence). V was pared by 5 bases and J by 2 bases, with 11 bases between.

The CDR3 reads CASSLQGPGYGYTF. DNA for the CDR3: TGTGCCAGCAGTTTACAGGGTCCTGGCTATGGCTACACCTTC. This chain uses TRBV5-4 with TRBJ1-2, with D perhaps matching TRBD1 (6 bases). V lost 5 bases and J 4 bases, leaving 15 bases between the germline ends. The germline V gene has CDR1 SGHNT and CDR2 YYREEE (reference sequence). There are 14 residues in the CDR3.

The V gene is TRBV2, the J gene TRBJ2-1; perhaps TRBD2 as D (5 bases). Germline lookup yields CDR1 SNHLY and CDR2 FYNNEI. V dropped 6 bases and J dropped 1 base, with 7 bases sitting between them. The length of the CDR3 is 13 residues. For the CDR3, the DNA is TGTGCCAGCAGAGCGGAGTCCTACAATGAGCAGTTCTTC. It is translated as CASRAESYNEQFF.

The genes are TRBV7-2 and TRBJ2-3; D might be TRBD2 (6 bases). In germline, CDR1 is SGHTA, CDR2 FQGNSA. The CDR3 loop spans 15 amino acids. Trimming pared 1 base from V and 2 bases from J, leaving 10 bases between. The CDR3 DNA reads TGTGCCAGCAGCTTAGAGACTAGTTACACAGATACGCAGTATTTT. This codes for CASSLETSYTDTQYF.

This sequence joins TRBV9 and TRBJ1-1; possible D gene TRBD1, 5 bases. From germline, CDR1 is SGDLS and CDR2 YYNGEE. Trimming took 3 bases from V and 2 from J, leaving 14 bases between them. CDR3 length: 15 amino acids. CDR3 nucleotides: TGTGCCAGCAGCGCGAGCGTAACAGGAAACACTGAAGCTTTCTTT. Amino acids: CASSASVTGNTEAFF.

The chain employs TRBV27 and TRBJ2-2; TRBD2 matches at 12 bases. The V gene end was trimmed by 6 bases and the J gene end by 5 bases; junction bases not matched to a gene: 13. This CDR3 contains 18 residues. Germline CDR1 is MNHEY and CDR2 is SMNVEV (reference sequence). CDR3 DNA sequence: TGTGCCAGCAGGCCCTATCTAGCGGGGGGGCTAGGGACCGGGGAGCTGTTTTTT. Encoded protein: CASRPYLAGGLGTGELFF.

This rearrangement joins TRBV11-2 to TRBJ1-4, with 7 bases that match TRBD1. The germline CDR1 and CDR2 sequences are SGHAT and FQNNGV. This CDR3 region has 15 residues. The trim removed 6 bases at V and 8 bases at J, leaving 12 bases unmatched. The DNA of the CDR3 is TGTGCCAGCAGGTATACAGGGGAGGTGGACGAAAAACTGTTTTTT. Translation: CASRYTGEVDEKLFF.

The chain couples TRBV9 to TRBJ1-1, with no clear D. Germline V gene data show CDR1 as SGDLS and CDR2 as YYNGEE. There are 12 residues in the CDR3. The germline V and J ends were trimmed by 3 bases and 11 bases, with 14 bases remaining between them. The CDR3 bases are TGTGCCAGCAGCGCCCCCCGGAACAGCGCTTTCTTT. This encodes CASSAPRNSAFF.

This chain uses TRBV27 with TRBJ2-7, with TRBD1 identical over 8 bases. Unmatched junction bases numbered 6, after V lost 3 bases and J lost 2 bases. Germline V gene sequence: CDR1 MNHEY, CDR2 SMNVEV (reference sequence). There are 15 residues in the CDR3. CDR3 nucleotide sequence: TGTGCCAGCAGTTTTGGGGGACAGGACCCCTACGAGCAGTACTTC. Its translation: CASSFGGQDPYEQYF.

The chain is built from TRBV29-1 and TRBJ2-7; 7 nucleotides line up with TRBD2. The CDR3 loop spans 13 amino acids. From germline, CDR1 is SQVTM and CDR2 ANQGSEA. V lost 3 bases and J lost 7; bases outside the gene matches: 9. In DNA, the CDR3 is TGCAGCGTTGAGGAGGGAGGGCCGAGAGAGCAGTACTTC. It yields the protein CSVEEGGPREQYF.

This rearrangement joins TRBV9 to TRBJ2-3; 16 positions agree with TRBD2. With V trimmed by 6 bases and J by 7 bases, 11 bases remained unmatched. The germline CDR1 and CDR2 sequences are SGDLS and YYNGEE. This CDR3 comprises 17 residues. CDR3 residues: CASTSLKGLAGGNTQYF. The CDR3 nucleotides are TGTGCCAGCACCTCTCTCAAGGGACTAGCGGGAGGGAATACGCAGTATTTT.